This TCR beta chain stems from a study of T cell responses to AZD1222 COVID-19 vaccine. Trimming removed 3 bases from V and 4 bases from J; junction bases left unmatched: 3. In germline, CDR1 is KGHDR, CDR2 SFDVKD. The CDR3 has 15 amino acids. Profiling relied on immunoSEQ multiplex PCR, and the TCRdb table lists in-frame clones only, not all of them. The table shows roughly 80,000 clones, with nearly 90% occurring only once. The rearrangement joins TRBV24-1 to TRBJ1-1; TRBD1 agrees at 11 bases. This specimen was peripheral blood, taken on day 0 of MenACWY control vaccination. The TCR sequence derives from an adult in good health. DNA of the CDR3: TGTGCCACCAGTGATACCGGGACAGGGGGCACTGAAGCTTTCTTT. Translation gives CATSDTGTGGTEAFF.